A single sample is the source of the 12 T cell receptor beta chains below, sequenced in a study of cytomegalovirus exposure and HLA in healthy donors. The PCR was carried out with 60 Vbeta primers and 13 Jbeta primers. Assay used: immunoSEQ multiplex PCR; TCRdb lists only in-frame clones, some missing. In the table there are 110,000 to 150,000 clones, roughly 80% of which are singletons. Sequenced material: PBMCs. These receptor sequences come from a female donor in good health and CMV-seronegative.

The rearrangement uses TRBV5-1 and TRBJ2-7; 8 bases align to TRBD2. V was pared by 2 bases and J by 3 bases, with 4 bases of the junction left unmatched. In germline, CDR1 is SGHRS, CDR2 YFSETQ. This CDR3 contains 14 residues. CDR3 nucleotides: TGCGCCAGCAGCTTAGCGGGAGATGTCTACGAGCAGTACTTC. Encoded protein: CASSLAGDVYEQYF.

The V call is TRBV5-1, the J call TRBJ2-1; the match to TRBD2 covers 9 bases. The CDR3 has 15 amino acids. The germline CDR1 and CDR2 sequences are SGHRS and YFSETQ. Trimming took 3 bases from V and 6 from J; bases not matched to a gene: 7. CDR3 region: CASSYPGTSSNEQFF. The CDR3, as DNA: TGCGCCAGCAGCTACCCAGGGACTAGCAGCAATGAGCAGTTCTTC.

This rearrangement joins TRBV29-1 to TRBJ2-7; perhaps TRBD1 as D (6 bases). Trimming left V 5 bases short and J 0 bases short, with 11 bases between. Germline V lookup: CDR1 SQVTM, CDR2 ANQGSEA. This CDR3 is built from 13 residues. CDR3 in DNA: TGCAGCGTTTTGACAGGAAGCTCCTACGAGCAGTACTTC. Translation gives CSVLTGSSYEQYF.

This clone was picked up one time. This rearrangement joins TRBV7-9 to TRBJ2-1; the match to TRBD2 covers 8 bases. The V gene end was trimmed by 3 bases and the J gene end by 7 bases; junction bases not matched to a gene: 2. CDR1 and CDR2 (germline): SEHNR, FQNEAQ (reference sequence). The length of the CDR3 is 13 residues. The CDR3 bases are TGTGCCAGCAGCTTTACTAGCGGAAATGAGCAGTTCTTC. As protein: CASSFTSGNEQFF.

The V and J genes are TRBV27 and TRBJ2-2; 7 bases match TRBD2. Germline values: CDR1 MNHEY, CDR2 SMNVEV (reference sequence). The CDR3 extends over 15 amino acids. The V gene end was trimmed by 3 bases and the J gene end by 2 bases; junction bases not matched to a gene: 3. As DNA, the CDR3 is TGTGCCAGCAGTTTGCGACTAGCCAACACCGGGGAGCTGTTTTTT. Its translation: CASSLRLANTGELFF.

This chain uses TRBV29-1 with TRBJ1-1, with 7 positions matching TRBD1. This CDR3 has 14 amino acids. V lost 7 bases to trimming and J lost 4 bases; unmatched junction nucleotides: 12. CDR1 and CDR2 (germline): SQVTM, ANQGSEA. CDR3 region: CSANRGGAGTEAFF. CDR3 in DNA: TGCAGCGCTAACAGGGGAGGCGCGGGCACTGAAGCTTTCTTT.

The rearrangement uses TRBV28 and TRBJ1-2; maybe TRBD1 (5 bases). The V end lost 1 base, the J end lost 2 bases, and 11 bases lay between the germline ends. The V gene's germline CDR1 is MDHEN and CDR2 SYDVKM. The CDR3 consists of 15 residues. This CDR3 reads CASSLSWTQNYGYTF. In DNA form, the CDR3 reads TGTGCCAGCAGTTTATCATGGACACAAAACTATGGCTACACCTTC.

The chain has TRBV28 and TRBJ2-3; D perhaps matches TRBD1 (5 bases). The CDR3 is made up of 15 amino acids. CDR1 and CDR2 from the germline V gene are MDHEN and SYDVKM. The V and J ends lost 3 bases and 1 base respectively, with 11 bases between them. CDR3 nucleotide sequence: TGTGCCAGCAGTTTTGACAGACCCGGCACAGATACGCAGTATTTT. This sequence encodes CASSFDRPGTDTQYF.

This chain joins TRBV28 and TRBJ1-5; D is perhaps TRBD1 (6 bases). V was shortened by 7 bases and J by 7 bases, with 11 bases between the two germline ends. Germline values: CDR1 MDHEN, CDR2 SYDVKM. CDR3 length equals 12 residues. The CDR3 bases are TGTGCCAGCAACAGGGTCGGGCAGCCCCAGCATTTT. Amino acids: CASNRVGQPQHF. Full variable domain (outside the CDR3, taken from reference TRBV28 and TRBJ1-5): DVKVTQSSRYLVKRTGEKVFLECVQDMDHENMFWYRQDPGLGLRLIYFSYDVKMKEKGDIPEGYSVSREKKERFSLILESASTNQTSMYLCASNRVGQPQHFGDGTRLSIL.

The chain recombines TRBV27 with TRBJ1-4; 7 bases line up with TRBD1. Germline trimming cut 6 bases from V and 7 bases from J; bases unmatched to any gene: 8. This CDR3 has 14 residues. Germline assignment: CDR1 MNHEY and CDR2 SMNVEV (reference sequence). In DNA form, the CDR3 reads TGTGCCAGCAGACGACAGGGAGAAGGTGAAAAACTGTTTTTT. Encoded protein: CASRRQGEGEKLFF.

This chain joins TRBV28 and TRBJ2-1, with D unclear. The ends were cut back, 3 bases at V and 7 bases at J, with 13 bases in the middle. Per germline, CDR1 MDHEN and CDR2 SYDVKM. This CDR3 has 14 residues. The CDR3 nucleotides are TGTGCCAGCAGTTTCCTAGTTGGTGGGAATGAGCAGTTCTTC. It specifies CASSFLVGGNEQFF.

In this sample, this clone turned up once. The chain couples TRBV2 to TRBJ1-2; 8 nucleotides match TRBD1. The V and J ends lost 6 bases and 3 bases, in that order; junction bases with no gene match: 9. Germline V gene lookup returns CDR1 SNHLY and CDR2 FYNNEI. The CDR3 covers 15 residues. The CDR3 here is CASRNSGGGYYGYTF. The DNA of the CDR3 is TGTGCCAGCAGGAACTCAGGGGGCGGATACTATGGCTACACCTTC.